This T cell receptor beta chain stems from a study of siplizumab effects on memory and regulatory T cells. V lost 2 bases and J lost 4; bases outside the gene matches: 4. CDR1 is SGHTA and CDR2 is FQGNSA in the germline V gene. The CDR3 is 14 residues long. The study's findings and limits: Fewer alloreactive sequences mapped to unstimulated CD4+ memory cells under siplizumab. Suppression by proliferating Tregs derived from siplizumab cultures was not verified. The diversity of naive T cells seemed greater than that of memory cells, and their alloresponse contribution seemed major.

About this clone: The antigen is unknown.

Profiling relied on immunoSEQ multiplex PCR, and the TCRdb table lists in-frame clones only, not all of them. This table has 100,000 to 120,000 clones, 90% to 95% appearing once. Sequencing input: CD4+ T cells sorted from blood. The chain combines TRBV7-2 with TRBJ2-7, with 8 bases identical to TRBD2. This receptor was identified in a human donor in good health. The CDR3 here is CASSLSGGEYEQYF. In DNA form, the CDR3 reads TGTGCCAGCAGCTTATCGGGAGGGGAGTACGAGCAGTACTTC.